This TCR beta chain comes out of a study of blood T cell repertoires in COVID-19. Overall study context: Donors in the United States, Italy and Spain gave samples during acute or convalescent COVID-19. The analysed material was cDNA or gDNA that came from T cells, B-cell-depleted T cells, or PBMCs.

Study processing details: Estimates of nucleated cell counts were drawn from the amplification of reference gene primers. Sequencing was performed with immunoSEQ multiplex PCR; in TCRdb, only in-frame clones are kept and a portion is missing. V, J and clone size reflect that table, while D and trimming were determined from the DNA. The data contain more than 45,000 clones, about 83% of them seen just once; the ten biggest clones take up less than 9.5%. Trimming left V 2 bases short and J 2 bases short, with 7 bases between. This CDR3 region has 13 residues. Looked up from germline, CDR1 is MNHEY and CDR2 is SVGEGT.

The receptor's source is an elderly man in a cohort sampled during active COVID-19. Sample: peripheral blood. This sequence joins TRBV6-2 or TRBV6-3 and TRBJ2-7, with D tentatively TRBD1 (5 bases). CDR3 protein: CASSYVGPYEQYF. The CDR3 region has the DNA TGTGCCAGCAGTTACGTGGGGCCCTACGAGCAGTACTTC.